A single T cell receptor (beta chain) is shown here with its context. Its antigen is not identified. The sample is drawn from a study of long-term antiretroviral therapy in people with HIV. The germline V gene encodes CDR1 MNHNS and CDR2 SASEGT. Losses at the gene ends were 8 bases for V and 4 bases for J; bases not matched to a gene: 6. The CDR3 spans 14 residues. General study results and limits: Unavailable data included ART adherence, viral resistance and therapy changes (switches in treatment).

Version v3.0 of the immunoSEQ assay was performed at survey level. Data came from immunoSEQ multiplex PCR; TCRdb stores just in-frame clones and leaves some out. The sample includes 14,000 or so clones, nearly 90% of them seen just once. This TCR derives from a man between 35 and 55 years old with HIV. Sequenced here: unsorted PBMCs, sampled 6.2 years after starting antiretroviral therapy. V is TRBV6-1 and J is TRBJ1-5; 9 nucleotides line up with TRBD1. The CDR3 protein is CASLRQGVNQPQHF. The CDR3 DNA sequence: TGTGCCAGCCTCCGACAGGGGGTAAATCAGCCCCAGCATTTT.